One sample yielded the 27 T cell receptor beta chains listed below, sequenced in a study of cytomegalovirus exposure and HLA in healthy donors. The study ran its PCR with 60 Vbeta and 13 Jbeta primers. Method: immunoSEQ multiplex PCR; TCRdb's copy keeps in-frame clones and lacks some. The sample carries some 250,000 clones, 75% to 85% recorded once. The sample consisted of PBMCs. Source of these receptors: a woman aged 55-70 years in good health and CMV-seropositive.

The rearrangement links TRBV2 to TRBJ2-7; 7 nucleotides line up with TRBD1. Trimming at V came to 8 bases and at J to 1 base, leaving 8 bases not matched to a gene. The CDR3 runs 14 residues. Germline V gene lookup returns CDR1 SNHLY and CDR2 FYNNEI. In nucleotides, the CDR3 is TGTGCCAGCGTGTCGGGACAGAAATCCTACGAGCAGTACTTC. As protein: CASVSGQKSYEQYF. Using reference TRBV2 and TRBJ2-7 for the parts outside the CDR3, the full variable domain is EPEVTQTPSHQVTQMGQEVILRCVPISNHLYFYWYRQILGQKVEFLVSFYNNEISEKSEIFDDQFSVERPDGSNFTLKIRSTKLEDSAMYFCASVSGQKSYEQYFGPGTRLTVT.

In nucleotides, the CDR3 is TGTGCCAGCCGACCGGCGGGACAGGGACCCGAGCAGTACTTC. This translates into CASRPAGQGPEQYF. This chain links TRBV28 with TRBJ2-7; 9 positions match TRBD1. This CDR3 spans 14 amino acids. V gave up 8 bases and J gave up 6 bases; unmatched junction bases: 11. Germline V gene sequence: CDR1 MDHEN, CDR2 SYDVKM.

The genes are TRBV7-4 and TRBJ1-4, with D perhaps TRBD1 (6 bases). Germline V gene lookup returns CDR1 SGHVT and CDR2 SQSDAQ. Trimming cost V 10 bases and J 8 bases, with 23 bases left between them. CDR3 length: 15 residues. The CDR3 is CATREQGRLGEKLFF. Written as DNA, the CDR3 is TGTGCCACCCGTGAACAGGGCCGCTTGGGCGAAAAACTGTTTTTT. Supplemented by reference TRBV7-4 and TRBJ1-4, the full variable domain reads GAGVSQSPRYKVAKRGRDVALRCDSISGHVTLYWYRQTLGQGSEVLTYSQSDAQRDKSGRPSGRFSAERPERSVSTLKIQRTEQGDSAVYLCATREQGRLGEKLFFGSGTQLSVL.

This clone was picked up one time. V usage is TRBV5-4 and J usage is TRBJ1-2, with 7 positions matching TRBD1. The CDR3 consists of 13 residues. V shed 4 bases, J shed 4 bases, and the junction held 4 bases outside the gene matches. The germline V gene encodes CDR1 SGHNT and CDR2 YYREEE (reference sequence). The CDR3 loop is CASSTTGAYGYTF. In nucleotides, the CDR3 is TGTGCCAGCAGCACAACAGGGGCCTATGGCTACACCTTC. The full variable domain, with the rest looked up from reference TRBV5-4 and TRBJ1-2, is ETGVTQSPTHLIKTRGQQVTLRCSSQSGHNTVSWYQQALGQGPQFIFQYYREEENGRGNFPPRFSGLQFPNYSSELNVNALELDDSALYLCASSTTGAYGYTFGSGTRLTVV.

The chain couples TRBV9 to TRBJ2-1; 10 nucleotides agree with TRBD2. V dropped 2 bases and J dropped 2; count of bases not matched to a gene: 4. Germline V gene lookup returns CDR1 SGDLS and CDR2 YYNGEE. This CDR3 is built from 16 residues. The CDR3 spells CASSVTSGPPYNEQFF. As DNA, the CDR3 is TGTGCCAGCAGCGTGACTAGCGGGCCCCCCTACAATGAGCAGTTCTTC. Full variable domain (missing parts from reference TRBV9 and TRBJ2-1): DSGVTQTPKHLITATGQRVTLRCSPRSGDLSVYWYQQSLDQGLQFLIQYYNGEERAKGNILERFSAQQFPDLHSELNLSSLELGDSALYFCASSVTSGPPYNEQFFGPGTRLTVL.

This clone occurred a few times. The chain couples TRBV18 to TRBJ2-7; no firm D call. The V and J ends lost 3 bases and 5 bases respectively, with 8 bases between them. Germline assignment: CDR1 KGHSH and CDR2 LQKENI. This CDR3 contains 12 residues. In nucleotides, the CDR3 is TGTGCCAGCTCACCCTATACTAACGAGCAGTACTTC. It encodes CASSPYTNEQYF.

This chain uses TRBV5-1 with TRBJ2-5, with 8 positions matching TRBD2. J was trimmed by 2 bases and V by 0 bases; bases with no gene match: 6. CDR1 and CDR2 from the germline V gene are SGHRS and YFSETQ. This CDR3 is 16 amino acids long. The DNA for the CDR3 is TGCGCCAGCAGCTTGGGCGTGGCTAGCGGGCAAGAGACCCAGTACTTC. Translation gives CASSLGVASGQETQYF.

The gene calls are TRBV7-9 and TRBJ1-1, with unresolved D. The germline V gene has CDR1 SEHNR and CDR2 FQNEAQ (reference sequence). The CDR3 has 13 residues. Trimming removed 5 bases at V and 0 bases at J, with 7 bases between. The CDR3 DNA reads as TGTGCCAGCAGCCCTACAGTGAACACTGAAGCTTTCTTT. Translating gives CASSPTVNTEAFF.

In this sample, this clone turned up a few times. The CDR3 is CASTERGTYEQYF. For the CDR3, the DNA is TGCGCCAGCACCGAAAGAGGGACCTACGAGCAGTACTTC. The chain has TRBV5-1 and TRBJ2-7; a possible D gene is TRBD2 (5 bases). The germline gives CDR1 SGHRS, CDR2 YFSETQ. V lost 6 bases and J lost 2, with 12 bases in between. This CDR3 is built from 13 residues.

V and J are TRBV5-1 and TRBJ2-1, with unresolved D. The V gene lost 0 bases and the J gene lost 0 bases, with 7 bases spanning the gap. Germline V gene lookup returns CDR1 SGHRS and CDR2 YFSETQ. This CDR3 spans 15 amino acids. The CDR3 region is CASSLDIHSYNEQFF. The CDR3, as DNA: TGCGCCAGCAGCTTGGACATTCACTCCTACAATGAGCAGTTCTTC.

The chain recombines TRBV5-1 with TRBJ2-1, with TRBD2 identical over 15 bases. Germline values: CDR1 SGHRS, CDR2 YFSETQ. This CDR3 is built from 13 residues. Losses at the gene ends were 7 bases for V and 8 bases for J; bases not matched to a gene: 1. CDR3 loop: CASGLAGGYEQFF. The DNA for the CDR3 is TGCGCCAGCGGACTAGCGGGAGGGTATGAGCAGTTCTTC.

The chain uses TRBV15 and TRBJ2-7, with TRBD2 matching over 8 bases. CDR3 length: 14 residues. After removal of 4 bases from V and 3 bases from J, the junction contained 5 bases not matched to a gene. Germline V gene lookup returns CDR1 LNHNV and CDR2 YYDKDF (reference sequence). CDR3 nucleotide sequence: TGTGCCACCAGCACGACTAGCGAGAACTACGAGCAGTACTTC. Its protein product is CATSTTSENYEQYF.

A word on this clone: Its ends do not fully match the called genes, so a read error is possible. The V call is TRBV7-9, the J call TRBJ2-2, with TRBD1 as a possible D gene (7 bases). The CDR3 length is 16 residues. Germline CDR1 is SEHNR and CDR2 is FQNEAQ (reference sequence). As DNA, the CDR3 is TGTTCCAGCGAGGAGGGCAGGGGGTCGAACACCGGGGAGCTGTTTTTT. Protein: CSSEEGRGSNTGELFF.

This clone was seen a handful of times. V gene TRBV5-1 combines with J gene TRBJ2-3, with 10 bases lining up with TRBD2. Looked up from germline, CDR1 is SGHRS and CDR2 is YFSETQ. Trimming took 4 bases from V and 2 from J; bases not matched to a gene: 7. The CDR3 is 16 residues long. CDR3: CASSDPSGRATDTQYF. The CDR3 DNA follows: TGCGCCAGCAGCGACCCCAGCGGGAGGGCCACAGATACGCAGTATTTT. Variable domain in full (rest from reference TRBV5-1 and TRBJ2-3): KAGVTQTPRYLIKTRGQQVTLSCSPISGHRSVSWYQQTPGQGLQFLFEYFSETQRNKGNFPGRFSGRQFSNSRSEMNVSTLELGDSALYLCASSDPSGRATDTQYFGPGTRLTVL.

The chain's CDR3 is CASSEAQGSRRTEAFF. CDR3 DNA sequence: TGTGCCAGCAGTGAAGCGCAGGGATCCCGGCGCACTGAAGCTTTCTTT. The chain couples TRBV6-1 to TRBJ1-1; D may be TRBD1 (5 bases). This CDR3 spans 16 amino acids. CDR1 is MNHNS, CDR2 SASEGT, per germline. V was trimmed by 0 bases and J by 4 bases, leaving 15 bases between them.

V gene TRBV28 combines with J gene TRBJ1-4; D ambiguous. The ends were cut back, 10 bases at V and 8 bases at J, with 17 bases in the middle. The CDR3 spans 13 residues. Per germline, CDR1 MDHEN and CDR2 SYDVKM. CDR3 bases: TGTGCCACCTGGGCCAGACCTGGGGAAAAACTGTTTTTT. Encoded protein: CATWARPGEKLFF.

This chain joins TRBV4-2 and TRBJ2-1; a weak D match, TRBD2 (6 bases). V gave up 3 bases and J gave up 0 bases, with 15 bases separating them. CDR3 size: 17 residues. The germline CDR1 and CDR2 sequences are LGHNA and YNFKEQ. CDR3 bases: TGTGCCAGCAGCCAGGGGACTCTAGCGAGCTCCTACAATGAGCAGTTCTTC. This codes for CASSQGTLASSYNEQFF.

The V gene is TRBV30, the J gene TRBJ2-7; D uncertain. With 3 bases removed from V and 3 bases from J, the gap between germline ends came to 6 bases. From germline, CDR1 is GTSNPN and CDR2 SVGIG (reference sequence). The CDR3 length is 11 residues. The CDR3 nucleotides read TGTGCCTGGAGCTCCCTCTACGAGCAGTACTTC. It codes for CAWSSLYEQYF.

As DNA, the CDR3 is TGTGCCTGGAGTGTAGGACAGGGAAGGTGGTCTGGGGCCAACGTCCTGACTTTC. Its translation: CAWSVGQGRWSGANVLTF. The V call is TRBV30, the J call TRBJ2-6, with 8 bases identical to TRBD1. V lost 0 bases and J lost 1; bases outside the gene matches: 8. CDR1 and CDR2 (germline): GTSNPN, SVGIG (reference sequence). This CDR3 contains 18 residues.

For the CDR3, the DNA is TGTGCCAGCAGGGGCCCAGAGGGCCTGAGCACTGAAGCTTTCTTT. It specifies CASRGPEGLSTEAFF. The chain is built from TRBV25-1 and TRBJ1-1, with D unclear. The CDR3 extends over 15 amino acids. CDR1 is MGHDK and CDR2 is SYGVNS in the germline V gene. Trimming took 6 bases from V and 4 from J, leaving 18 bases between them.

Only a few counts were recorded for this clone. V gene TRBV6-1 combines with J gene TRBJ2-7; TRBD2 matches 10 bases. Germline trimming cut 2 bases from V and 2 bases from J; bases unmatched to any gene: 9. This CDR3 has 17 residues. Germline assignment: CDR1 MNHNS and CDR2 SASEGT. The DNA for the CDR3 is TGTGCCAGCAGTGAATGGGGGCTAGCGGGAGAAGCCTACGAGCAGTACTTC. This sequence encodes CASSEWGLAGEAYEQYF.

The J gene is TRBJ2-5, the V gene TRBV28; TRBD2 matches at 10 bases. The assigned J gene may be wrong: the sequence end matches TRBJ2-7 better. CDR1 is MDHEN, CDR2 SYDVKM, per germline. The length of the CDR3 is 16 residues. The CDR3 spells CASSLGLAGVRYEQYF. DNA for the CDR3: TGTGCCAGCAGTTTAGGGCTAGCGGGAGTTAGGTACGAGCAGTACTTC.

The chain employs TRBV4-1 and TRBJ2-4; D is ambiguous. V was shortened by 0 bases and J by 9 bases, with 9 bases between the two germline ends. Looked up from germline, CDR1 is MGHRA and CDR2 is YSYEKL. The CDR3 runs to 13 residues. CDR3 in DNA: TGCGCCAGCAGCCAAGACCCCGGTGTCATTCAGTACTTC. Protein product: CASSQDPGVIQYF.

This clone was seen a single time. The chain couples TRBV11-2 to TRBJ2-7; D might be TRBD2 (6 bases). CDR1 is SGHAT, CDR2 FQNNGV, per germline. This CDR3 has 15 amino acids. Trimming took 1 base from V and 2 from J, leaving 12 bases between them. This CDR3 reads CASSLVGGTAYEQYF. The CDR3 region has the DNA TGTGCCAGCAGCTTAGTGGGGGGAACGGCCTACGAGCAGTACTTC.

DNA of the CDR3: TGTGCCAGCAGTGAAGCGACTAGCGGGAGTTATGAGCAGTTCTTC. Translating it yields CASSEATSGSYEQFF. The chain employs TRBV6-1 and TRBJ2-1, with TRBD2 matching over 12 bases. V lost 0 bases and J lost 8; bases outside the gene matches: 2. The germline V gene has CDR1 MNHNS and CDR2 SASEGT. This CDR3 region has 15 residues.

CDR3 DNA: TGTGCCAGCAGTTACGGTTGGGGAGGCAAAGAGACCCAGTACTTC. It is translated as CASSYGWGGKETQYF. The chain couples TRBV6-5 to TRBJ2-5; D may be TRBD2 (6 bases). Germline-derived CDR1 and CDR2 are MNHEY and SVGAGI. V was pared by 2 bases and J by 3 bases, with 13 bases between. The CDR3 has 15 residues.

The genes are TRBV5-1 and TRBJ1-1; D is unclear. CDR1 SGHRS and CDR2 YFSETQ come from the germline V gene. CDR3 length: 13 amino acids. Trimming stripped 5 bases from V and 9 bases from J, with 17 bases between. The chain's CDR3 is CASSEGSWVQAFF. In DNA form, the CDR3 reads TGCGCCAGCAGTGAGGGTAGTTGGGTTCAAGCTTTCTTT. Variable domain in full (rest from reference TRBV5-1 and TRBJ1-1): KAGVTQTPRYLIKTRGQQVTLSCSPISGHRSVSWYQQTPGQGLQFLFEYFSETQRNKGNFPGRFSGRQFSNSRSEMNVSTLELGDSALYLCASSEGSWVQAFFGQGTRLTVV.